Given below is one TCR beta chain in context. Antigen: not known. Controls came from buffy coats of healthy blood donors. This entry comes from a study of STAT5B mutations in CD4+ large granular lymphocyte leukemia. Study-wide results and limits: TRBV06-family usage was enriched in top patient clones (8/27) versus controls (2/35). Patient CD4-sorted repertoires stayed more clonal than healthy ones after leukemic-clone removal. Main leukemic clonotypes were patient-specific, but roughly 26% appeared at low frequency elsewhere.

Some clones are missing from TCRdb's copy, which holds only in-frame ones; the method was immunoSEQ multiplex PCR. The sample holds tens of thousands of clones; 75% to 85% are singletons and the top ten take about 4.4%. The CDR3 runs 16 residues. Per germline, CDR1 MDHEN and CDR2 SYDVKM. V dropped 6 bases and J dropped 0 bases, with 15 bases sitting between them. The V gene is TRBV28, the J gene TRBJ1-5, with D tentatively TRBD1 (5 bases). Sequencing was done on a sample of CD4+ T cells from blood buffy coats. The sequence came from a human donor in good health. The CDR3 region has the DNA TGTGCCAGCAGGAATGGGGGAGGCGTTAGCAATCAGCCCCAGCATTTT. Protein sequence: CASRNGGGVSNQPQHF.